This T cell receptor beta chain was sequenced during a study of blood T cell repertoires in COVID-19. The protocol was immunoSEQ multiplex PCR, while the TCRdb copy is restricted to in-frame clones and leaves out a portion. This sample has some 350,000 clones, with about 88% found just once. This clone was recorded once. There are 18 residues in the CDR3. The TCR was taken from a human donor in a cohort sampled during active COVID-19. V and J are TRBV7-5 and TRBJ2-3; the tabulated D call, TRBD2, remains unverified against the DNA. TRBV7-5 is assigned pseudogene status. Sequenced: peripheral blood. CDR3 in DNA: TGTGCCTGGAACCCCCCCGCTAGCGGGGGCCGGATCACAGATACGCAGTATTTT. Translated: CAWNPPASGGRITDTQYF.